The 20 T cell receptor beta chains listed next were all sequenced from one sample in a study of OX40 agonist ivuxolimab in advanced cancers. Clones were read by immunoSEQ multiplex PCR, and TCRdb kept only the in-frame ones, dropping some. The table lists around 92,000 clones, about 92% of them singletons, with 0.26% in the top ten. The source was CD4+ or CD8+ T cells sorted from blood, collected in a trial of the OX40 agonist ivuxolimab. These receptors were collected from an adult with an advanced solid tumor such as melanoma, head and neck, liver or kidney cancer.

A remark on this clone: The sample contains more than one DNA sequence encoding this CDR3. As DNA, the CDR3 is TGTGCCAGCAGCTTAGGCCTCCAAGAGACCCAGTACTTC. Protein sequence: CASSLGLQETQYF. The gene calls are TRBV11-2 and TRBJ2-5; D is unresolved. V was trimmed by 1 base and J by 1 base, leaving 4 bases between them. Germline V gene lookup returns CDR1 SGHAT and CDR2 FQNNGV. The CDR3 runs to 13 residues.

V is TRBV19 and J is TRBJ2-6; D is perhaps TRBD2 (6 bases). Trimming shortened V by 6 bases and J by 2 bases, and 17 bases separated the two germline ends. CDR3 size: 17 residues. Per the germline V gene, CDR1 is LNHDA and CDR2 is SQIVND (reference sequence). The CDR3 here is CASRLGGGVAGANVLTF. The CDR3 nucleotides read TGTGCCAGTAGGCTAGGCGGCGGGGTCGCTGGGGCCAACGTCCTGACTTTC.

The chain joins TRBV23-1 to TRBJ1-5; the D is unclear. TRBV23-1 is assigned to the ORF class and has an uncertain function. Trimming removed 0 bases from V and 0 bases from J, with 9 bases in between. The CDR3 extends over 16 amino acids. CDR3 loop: CASSQSKRSSNQPQHF. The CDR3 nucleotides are TGCGCCAGCAGTCAATCGAAGCGAAGTAGCAATCAGCCCCAGCATTTT.

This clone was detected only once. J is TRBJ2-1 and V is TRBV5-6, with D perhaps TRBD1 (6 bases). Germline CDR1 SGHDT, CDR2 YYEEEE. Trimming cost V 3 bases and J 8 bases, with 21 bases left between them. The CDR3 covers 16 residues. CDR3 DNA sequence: TGTGCCAGCAGCTCTCGGGCCAGGGGAATTGGAGATGAGCAGTTCTTC. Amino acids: CASSSRARGIGDEQFF.

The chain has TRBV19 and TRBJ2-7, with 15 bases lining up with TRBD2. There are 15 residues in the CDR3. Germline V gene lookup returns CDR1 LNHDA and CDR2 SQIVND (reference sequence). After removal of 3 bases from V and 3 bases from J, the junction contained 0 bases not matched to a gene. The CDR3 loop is CASSMGLAGGYEQYF. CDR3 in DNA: TGTGCCAGTAGTATGGGACTAGCGGGGGGCTACGAGCAGTACTTC.

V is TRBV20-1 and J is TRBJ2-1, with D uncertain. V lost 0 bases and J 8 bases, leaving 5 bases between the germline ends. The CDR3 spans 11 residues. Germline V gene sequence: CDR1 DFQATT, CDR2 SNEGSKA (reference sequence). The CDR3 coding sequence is TGCAGTGCTAGAGATCTCGATGAGCAGTTCTTC. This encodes CSARDLDEQFF.

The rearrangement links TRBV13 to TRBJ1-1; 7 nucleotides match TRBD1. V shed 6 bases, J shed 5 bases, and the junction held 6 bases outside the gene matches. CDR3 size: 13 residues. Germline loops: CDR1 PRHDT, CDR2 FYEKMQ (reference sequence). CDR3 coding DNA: TGTGCCAGCAGTCAAGACAGGGAAACTGAAGCTTTCTTT. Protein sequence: CASSQDRETEAFF.

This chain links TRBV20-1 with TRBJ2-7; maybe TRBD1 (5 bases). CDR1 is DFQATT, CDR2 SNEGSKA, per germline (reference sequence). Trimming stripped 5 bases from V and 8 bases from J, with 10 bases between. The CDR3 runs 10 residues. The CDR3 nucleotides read TGCAGTGCTTATAGACAGCAGCAGTACTTC. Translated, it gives CSAYRQQQYF.

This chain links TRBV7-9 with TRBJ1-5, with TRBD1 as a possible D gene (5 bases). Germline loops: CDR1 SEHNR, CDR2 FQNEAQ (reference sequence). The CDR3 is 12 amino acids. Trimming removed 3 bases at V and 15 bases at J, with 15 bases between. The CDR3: CASSFQGARMHF. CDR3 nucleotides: TGTGCCAGCAGCTTTCAAGGGGCTCGGATGCATTTT.

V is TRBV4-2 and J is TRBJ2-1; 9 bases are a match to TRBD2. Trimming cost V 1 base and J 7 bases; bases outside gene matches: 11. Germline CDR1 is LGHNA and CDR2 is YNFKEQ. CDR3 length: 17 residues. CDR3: CASSQGSSGGPFNEQFF. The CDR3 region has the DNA TGTGCCAGCAGCCAAGGAAGTAGCGGGGGCCCTTTTAATGAGCAGTTCTTC.

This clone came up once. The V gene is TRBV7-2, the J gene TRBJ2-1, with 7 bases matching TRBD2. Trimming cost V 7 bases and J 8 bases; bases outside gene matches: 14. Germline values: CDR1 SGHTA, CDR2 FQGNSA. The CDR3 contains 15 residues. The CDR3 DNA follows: TGTGCCAGCAAGCTGCTCGGACTAGTTGGCGATGAGCAGTTCTTC. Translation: CASKLLGLVGDEQFF.

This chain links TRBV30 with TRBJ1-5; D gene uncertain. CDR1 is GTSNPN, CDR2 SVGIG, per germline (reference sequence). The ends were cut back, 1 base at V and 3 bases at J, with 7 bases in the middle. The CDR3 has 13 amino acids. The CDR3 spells CAWSDGNNQPQHF. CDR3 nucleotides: TGTGCCTGGAGTGATGGGAACAATCAGCCCCAGCATTTT.

The DNA for the CDR3 is TGTGCCAGCAGTTACTCCCTCGGGGCTGGGGCCAACGTCCTGACTTTC. This translates into CASSYSLGAGANVLTF. The V gene is TRBV6-5, the J gene TRBJ2-6, with D maybe TRBD2 (5 bases). Germline assignment: CDR1 MNHEY and CDR2 SVGAGI. Trimming stripped 0 bases from V and 2 bases from J, with 8 bases between. The CDR3 consists of 16 residues.

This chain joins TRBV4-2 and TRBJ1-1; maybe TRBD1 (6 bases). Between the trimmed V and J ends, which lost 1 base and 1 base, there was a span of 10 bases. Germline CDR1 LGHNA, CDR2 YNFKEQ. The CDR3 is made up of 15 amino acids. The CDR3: CASSQGGGSNTEAFF. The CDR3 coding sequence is TGTGCCAGCAGCCAAGGCGGGGGCTCGAACACTGAAGCTTTCTTT.

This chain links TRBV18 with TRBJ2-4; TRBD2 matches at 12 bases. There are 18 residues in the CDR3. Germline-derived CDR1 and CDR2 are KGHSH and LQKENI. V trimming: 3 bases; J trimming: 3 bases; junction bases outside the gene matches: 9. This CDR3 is CASSPSRTSGKDKNIQYF. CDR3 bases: TGTGCCAGCTCACCCTCCAGGACTAGCGGGAAGGACAAAAACATTCAGTACTTC.

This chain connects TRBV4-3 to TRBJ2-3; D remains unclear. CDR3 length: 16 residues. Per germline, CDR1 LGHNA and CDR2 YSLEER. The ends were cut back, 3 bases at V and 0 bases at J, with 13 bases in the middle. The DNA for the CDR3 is TGCGCCAGCAGCCACCACGTTCTGGAGAGCACAGATACGCAGTATTTT. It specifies CASSHHVLESTDTQYF.

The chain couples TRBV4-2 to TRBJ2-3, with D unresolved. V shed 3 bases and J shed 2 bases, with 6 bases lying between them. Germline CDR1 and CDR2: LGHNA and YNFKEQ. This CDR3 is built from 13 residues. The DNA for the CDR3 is TGTGCCAGCAGCCACCCAGCCACAGATACGCAGTATTTT. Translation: CASSHPATDTQYF.

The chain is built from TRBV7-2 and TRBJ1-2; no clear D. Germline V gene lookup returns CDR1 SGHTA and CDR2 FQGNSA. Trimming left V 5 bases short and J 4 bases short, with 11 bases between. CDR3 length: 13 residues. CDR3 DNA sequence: TGTGCCAGCAGCCCTCACCCAGCCTATGGCTACACCTTC. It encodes CASSPHPAYGYTF.

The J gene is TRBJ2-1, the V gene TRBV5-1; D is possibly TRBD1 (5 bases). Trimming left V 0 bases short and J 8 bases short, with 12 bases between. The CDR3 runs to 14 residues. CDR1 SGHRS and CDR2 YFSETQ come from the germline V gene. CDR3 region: CASSLALGEYEQFF. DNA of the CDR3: TGCGCCAGCAGCTTGGCGCTAGGGGAATATGAGCAGTTCTTC.

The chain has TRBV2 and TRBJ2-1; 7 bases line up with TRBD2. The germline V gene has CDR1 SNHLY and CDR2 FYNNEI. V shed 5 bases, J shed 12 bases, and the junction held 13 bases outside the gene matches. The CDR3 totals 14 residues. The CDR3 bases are TGTGCCAGCAGTACCGGGACTACCCAGTTGCGGCAGTTCTTC. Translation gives CASSTGTTQLRQFF.